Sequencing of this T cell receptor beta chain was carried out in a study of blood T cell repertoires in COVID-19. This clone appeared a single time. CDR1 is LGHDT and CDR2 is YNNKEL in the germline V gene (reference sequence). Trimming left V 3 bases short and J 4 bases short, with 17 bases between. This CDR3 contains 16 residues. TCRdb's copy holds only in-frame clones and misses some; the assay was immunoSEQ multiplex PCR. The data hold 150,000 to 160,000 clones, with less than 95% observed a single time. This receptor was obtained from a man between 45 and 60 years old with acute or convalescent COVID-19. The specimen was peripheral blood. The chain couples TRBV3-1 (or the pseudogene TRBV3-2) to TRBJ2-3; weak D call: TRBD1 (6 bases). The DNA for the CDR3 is TGTGCCAGCAGCCAGAAAACAGGGAAACACGCAGATACGCAGTATTTT. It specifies CASSQKTGKHADTQYF.